The sequence of this T cell receptor (beta chain) was determined in a study of shared clonotypes between healthy human individuals. Adult Caucasians living in Nashville, Tennessee made up all of the donors. On this clone itself: Its antigen is currently unknown.

The study, taken as a whole, reports: Expectations were that clonotype sharing among donors would be affected by sequencing depth.

Assay used: immunoSEQ multiplex PCR; TCRdb lists only in-frame clones, some missing. The sample includes 400,000 to 550,000 clones, about 80% of them seen just once. V lost 3 bases and J 5 bases, leaving 13 bases between the germline ends. CDR3 length equals 14 residues. From germline, CDR1 is KGHSH and CDR2 LQKENI. The chain links TRBV18 to TRBJ2-5, with a possible D match to TRBD1 (6 bases). The sequenced sample consisted of PBMCs. This TCR derives from a woman between 35 and 50 years old in good health. Some clones in this sample may be carry-over from other donors' samples. CDR3 loop: CASSPTGFLETQYF. The CDR3 nucleotides read TGTGCCAGCTCACCCACAGGGTTCCTCGAGACCCAGTACTTC. Filled out from reference TRBV18 and TRBJ2-5, the complete variable domain reads NAGVMQNPRHLVRRRGQEARLRCSPMKGHSHVYWYRQLPEEGLKFMVYLQKENIIDESGMPKERFSAEFPKEGPSILRIQQVVRGDSAAYFCASSPTGFLETQYFGPGTRLLVL.